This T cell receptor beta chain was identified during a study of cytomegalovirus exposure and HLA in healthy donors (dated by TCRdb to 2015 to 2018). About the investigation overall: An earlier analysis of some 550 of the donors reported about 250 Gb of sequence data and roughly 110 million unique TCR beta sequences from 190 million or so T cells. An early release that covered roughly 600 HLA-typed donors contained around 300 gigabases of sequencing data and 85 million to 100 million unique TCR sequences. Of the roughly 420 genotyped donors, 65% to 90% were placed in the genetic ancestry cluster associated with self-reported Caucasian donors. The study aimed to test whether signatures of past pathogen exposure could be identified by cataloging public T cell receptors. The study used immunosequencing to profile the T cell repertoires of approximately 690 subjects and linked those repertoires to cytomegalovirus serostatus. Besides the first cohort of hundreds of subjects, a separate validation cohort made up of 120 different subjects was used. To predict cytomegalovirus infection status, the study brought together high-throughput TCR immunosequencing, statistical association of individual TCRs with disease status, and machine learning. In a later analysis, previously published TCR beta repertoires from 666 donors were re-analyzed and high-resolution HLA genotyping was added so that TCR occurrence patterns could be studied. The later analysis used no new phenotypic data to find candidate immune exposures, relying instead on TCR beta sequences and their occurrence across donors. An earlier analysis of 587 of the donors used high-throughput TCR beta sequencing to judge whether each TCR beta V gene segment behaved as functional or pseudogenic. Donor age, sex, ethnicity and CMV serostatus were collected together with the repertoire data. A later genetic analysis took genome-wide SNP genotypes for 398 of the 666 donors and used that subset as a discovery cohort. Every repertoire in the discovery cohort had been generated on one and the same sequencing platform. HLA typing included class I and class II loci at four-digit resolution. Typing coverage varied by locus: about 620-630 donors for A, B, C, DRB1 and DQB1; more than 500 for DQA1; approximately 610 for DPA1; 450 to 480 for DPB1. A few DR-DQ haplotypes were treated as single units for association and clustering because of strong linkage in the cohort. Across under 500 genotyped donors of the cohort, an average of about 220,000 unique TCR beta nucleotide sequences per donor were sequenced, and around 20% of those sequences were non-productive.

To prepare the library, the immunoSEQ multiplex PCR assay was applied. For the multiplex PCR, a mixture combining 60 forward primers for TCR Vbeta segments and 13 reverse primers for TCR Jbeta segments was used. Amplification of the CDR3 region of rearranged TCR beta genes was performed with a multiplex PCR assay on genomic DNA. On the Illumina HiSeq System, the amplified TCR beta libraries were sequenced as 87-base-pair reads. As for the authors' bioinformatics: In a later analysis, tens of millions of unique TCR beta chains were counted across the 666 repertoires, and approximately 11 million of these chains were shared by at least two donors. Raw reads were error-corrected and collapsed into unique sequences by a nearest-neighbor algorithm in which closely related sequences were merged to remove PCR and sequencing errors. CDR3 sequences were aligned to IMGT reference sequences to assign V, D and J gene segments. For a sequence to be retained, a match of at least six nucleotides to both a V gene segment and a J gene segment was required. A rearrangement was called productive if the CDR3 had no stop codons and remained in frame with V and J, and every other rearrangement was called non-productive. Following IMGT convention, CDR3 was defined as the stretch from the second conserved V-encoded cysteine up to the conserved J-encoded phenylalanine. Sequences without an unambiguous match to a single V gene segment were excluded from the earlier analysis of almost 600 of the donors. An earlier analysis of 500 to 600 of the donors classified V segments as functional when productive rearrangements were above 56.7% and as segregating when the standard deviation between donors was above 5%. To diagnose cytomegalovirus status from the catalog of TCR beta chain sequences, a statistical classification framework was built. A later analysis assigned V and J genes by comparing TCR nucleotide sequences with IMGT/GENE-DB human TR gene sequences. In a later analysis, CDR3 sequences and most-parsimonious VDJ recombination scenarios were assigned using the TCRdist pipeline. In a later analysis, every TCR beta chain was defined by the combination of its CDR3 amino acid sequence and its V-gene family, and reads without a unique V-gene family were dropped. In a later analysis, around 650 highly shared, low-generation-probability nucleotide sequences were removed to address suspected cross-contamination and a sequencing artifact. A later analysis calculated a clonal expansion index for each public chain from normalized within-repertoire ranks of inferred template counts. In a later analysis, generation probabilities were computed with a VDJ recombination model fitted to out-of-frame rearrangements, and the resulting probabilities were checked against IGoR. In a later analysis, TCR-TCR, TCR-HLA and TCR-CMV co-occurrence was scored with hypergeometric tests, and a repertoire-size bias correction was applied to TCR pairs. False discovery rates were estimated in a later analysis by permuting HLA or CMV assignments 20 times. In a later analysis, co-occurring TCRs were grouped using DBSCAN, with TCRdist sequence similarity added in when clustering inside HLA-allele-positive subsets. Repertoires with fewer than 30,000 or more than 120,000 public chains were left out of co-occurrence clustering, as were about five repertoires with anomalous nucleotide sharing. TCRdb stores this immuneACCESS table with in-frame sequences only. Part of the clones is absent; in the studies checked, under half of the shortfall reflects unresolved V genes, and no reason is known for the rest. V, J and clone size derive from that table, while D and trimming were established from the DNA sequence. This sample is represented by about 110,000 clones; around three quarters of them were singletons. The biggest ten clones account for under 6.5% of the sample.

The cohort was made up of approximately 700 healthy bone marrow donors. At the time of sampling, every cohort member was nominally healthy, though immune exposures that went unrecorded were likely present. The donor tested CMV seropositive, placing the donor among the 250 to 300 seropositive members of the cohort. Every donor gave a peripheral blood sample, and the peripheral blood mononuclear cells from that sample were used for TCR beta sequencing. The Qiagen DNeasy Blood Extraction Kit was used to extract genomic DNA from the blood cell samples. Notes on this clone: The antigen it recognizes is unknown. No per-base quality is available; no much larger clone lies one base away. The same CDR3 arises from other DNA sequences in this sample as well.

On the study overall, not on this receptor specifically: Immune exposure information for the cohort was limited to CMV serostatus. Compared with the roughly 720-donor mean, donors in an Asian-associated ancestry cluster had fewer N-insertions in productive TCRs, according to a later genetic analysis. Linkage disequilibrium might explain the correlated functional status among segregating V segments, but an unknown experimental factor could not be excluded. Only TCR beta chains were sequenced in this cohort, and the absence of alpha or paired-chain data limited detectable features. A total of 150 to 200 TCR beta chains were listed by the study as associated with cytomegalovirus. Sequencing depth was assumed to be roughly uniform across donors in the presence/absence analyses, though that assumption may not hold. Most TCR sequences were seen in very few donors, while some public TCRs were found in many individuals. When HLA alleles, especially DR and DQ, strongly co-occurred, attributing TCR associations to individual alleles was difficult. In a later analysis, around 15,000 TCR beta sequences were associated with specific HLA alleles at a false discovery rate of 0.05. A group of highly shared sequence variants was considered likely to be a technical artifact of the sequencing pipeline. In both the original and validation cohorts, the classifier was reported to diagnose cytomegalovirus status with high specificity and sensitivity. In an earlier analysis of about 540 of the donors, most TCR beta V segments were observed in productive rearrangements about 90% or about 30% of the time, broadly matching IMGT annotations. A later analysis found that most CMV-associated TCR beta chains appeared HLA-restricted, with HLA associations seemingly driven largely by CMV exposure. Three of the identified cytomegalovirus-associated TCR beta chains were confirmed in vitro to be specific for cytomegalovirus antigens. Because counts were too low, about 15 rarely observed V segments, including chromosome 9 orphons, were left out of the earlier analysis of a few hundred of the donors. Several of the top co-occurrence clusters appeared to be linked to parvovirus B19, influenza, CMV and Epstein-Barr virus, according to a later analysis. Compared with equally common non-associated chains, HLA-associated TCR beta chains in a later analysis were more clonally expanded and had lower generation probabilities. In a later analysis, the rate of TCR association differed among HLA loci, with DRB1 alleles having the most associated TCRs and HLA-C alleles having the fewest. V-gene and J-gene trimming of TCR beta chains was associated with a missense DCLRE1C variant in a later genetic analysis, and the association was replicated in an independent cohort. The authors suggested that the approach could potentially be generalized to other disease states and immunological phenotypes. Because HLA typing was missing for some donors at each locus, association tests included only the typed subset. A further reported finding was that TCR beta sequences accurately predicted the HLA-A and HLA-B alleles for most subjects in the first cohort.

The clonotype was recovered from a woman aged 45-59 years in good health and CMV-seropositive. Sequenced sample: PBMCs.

CDR3 region: CASSPDRAQETQYF. The nucleotides read TGTGCCAGCTCGCCGGACAGGGCCCAAGAGACCCAGTACTTC. The rearranged segments are TRBV18 and TRBJ2-5; TRBD1 fits 8 bases in the junction. The CDR3 contains 14 residues, cysteine and phenylalanine counted. Only CDR3 DNA remains: 42 bases, in frame from the first base. CDR1 KGHSH and CDR2 LQKENI were looked up in the germline V gene. The V end gives up 6 bases and the J end 1 base, leaving 4 bases in the junction not matched to a gene. The reference TRBV18 and TRBJ2-5 proteins fill in what lies around the CDR3, so the full variable domain reads NAGVMQNPRHLVRRRGQEARLRCSPMKGHSHVYWYRQLPEEGLKFMVYLQKENIIDESGMPKERFSAEFPKEGPSILRIQQVVRGDSAAYFCASSPDRAQETQYFGPGTRLLVL.